The T cell receptor (beta chain) described here comes from a study of blood T cell repertoires in COVID-19. About the research overall: Italy, Spain and the United States were the sources of the convalescent and acute COVID-19 samples.

Trimming took 5 bases from V and 3 from J, leaving 16 bases between them. Germline V gene sequence: CDR1 MNHEY, CDR2 SVGEGT. This CDR3 comprises 15 residues. Clones were read by immunoSEQ multiplex PCR, and TCRdb kept only the in-frame ones, dropping some. The data hold about 250,000 clones, with approximately 85% observed a single time. Material: PBMCs or T cells enriched from blood (not recorded which). The gene calls are TRBV6-2 or TRBV6-3 and TRBJ1-1; D might be TRBD1 (5 bases). The TCR was taken from a woman aged 45-65 years with acute COVID-19. The CDR3 is CASSPPWAGDTEAFF. The CDR3 DNA is TGTGCCAGCAGTCCCCCGTGGGCGGGGGACACTGAAGCTTTCTTT.